In its sample, the clone carrying this T cell receptor (beta chain) was seen a few times. The target antigen is unknown. TCRdb keeps only in-frame clones here, not all; method: immunoSEQ multiplex PCR. The profile covers roughly 34,000 clones, with 81% appearing a single time and 12% taken by the ten largest. The data were taken from a study of a mutant IDH1 vaccine in newly diagnosed glioma. About the research overall: The patients were given eight vaccinations, one each in weeks 1, 3, 5, 7, 11, 15, 19 and 23. Treated patients, roughly 62% male and approximately 38% female, averaged roughly 43 years of age. Study-level results: There were vaccine-induced immune responses in roughly 92% of the patients.

As to time point: week 5, during vaccination. Mutant IDH1 20-mer peptide, at 300 ug, made up each vaccine dose, with topical imiquimod. New WHO grade 3 or 4 astrocytomas that were IDH1-mutant and ATRX-lost occurred in the donors. The CDR3 loop spans 17 amino acids. The V gene lost 0 bases and the J gene lost 6 bases, with 21 bases spanning the gap. The sequence derives from a man over 45 with glioma. Sequenced material: PBMCs, taken from a glioma patient whose treatment included an IDH1 peptide vaccine. The genes are TRBV5-3 and TRBJ1-1; D unclear. TRBV5-3 is designated an ORF whose function remains uncertain. The CDR3 bases are TGTGCCAGAAGCTTGGAGAGGTTTTCGAGATGTTTTGCTGAAGCTTTCTTT. Translated, it gives CARSLERFSRCFAEAFF.